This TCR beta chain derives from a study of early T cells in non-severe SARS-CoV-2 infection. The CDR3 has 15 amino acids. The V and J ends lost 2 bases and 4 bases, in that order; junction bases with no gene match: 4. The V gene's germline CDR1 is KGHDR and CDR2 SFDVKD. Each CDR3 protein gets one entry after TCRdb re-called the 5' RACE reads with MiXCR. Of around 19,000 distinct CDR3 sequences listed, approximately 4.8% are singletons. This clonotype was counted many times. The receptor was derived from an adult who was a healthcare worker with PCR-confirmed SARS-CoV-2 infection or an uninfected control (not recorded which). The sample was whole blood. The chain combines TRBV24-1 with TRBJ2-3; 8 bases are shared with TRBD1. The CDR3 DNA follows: TGTGCCACCAGTGATTCCGGACAGGGAGCAGATACGCAGTATTTT. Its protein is CATSDSGQGADTQYF.